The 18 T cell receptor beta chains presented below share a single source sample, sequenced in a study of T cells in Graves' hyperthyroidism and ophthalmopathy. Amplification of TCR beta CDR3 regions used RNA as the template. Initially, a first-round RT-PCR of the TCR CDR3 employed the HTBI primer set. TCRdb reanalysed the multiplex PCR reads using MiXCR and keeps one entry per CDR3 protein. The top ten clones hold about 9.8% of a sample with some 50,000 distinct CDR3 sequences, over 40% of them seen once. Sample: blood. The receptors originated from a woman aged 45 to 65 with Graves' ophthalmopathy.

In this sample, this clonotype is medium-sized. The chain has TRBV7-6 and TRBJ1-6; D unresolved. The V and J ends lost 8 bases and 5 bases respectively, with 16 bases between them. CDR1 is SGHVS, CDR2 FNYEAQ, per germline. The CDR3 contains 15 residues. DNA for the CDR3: TGTGCCAGCTCCCTGCGGGCACGAGATAATTCACCCCTCCACTTT. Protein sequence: CASSLRARDNSPLHF. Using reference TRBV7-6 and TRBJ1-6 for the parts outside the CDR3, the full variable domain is GAGVSQSPRYKVTKRGQDVALRCDPISGHVSLYWYRQALGQGPEFLTYFNYEAQQDKSGLPNDRFSAERPEGSISTLTIQRTEQRDSAMYRCASSLRARDNSPLHFGNGTRLTVT.

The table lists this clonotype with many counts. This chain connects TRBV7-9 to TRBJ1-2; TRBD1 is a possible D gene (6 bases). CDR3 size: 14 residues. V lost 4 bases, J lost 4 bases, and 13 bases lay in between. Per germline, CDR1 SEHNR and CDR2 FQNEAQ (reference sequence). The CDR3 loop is CASSSDSWSYGYTF. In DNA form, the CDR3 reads TGTGCCAGCAGCTCGGACAGTTGGAGCTATGGCTACACCTTC.

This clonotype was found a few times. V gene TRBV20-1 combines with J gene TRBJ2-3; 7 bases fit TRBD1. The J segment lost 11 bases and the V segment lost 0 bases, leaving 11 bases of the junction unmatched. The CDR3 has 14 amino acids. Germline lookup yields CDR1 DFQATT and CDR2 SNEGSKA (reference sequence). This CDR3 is CSARDLQGNNEQYF. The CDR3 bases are TGCAGTGCTAGAGATCTACAGGGGAACAATGAGCAGTATTTT.

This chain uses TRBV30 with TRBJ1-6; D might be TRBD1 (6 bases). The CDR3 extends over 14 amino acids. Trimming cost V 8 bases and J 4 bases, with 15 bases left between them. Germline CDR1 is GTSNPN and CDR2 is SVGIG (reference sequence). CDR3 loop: CALISGQYNSPLHF. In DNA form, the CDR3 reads TGTGCCCTTATATCCGGACAGTATAATTCACCCCTCCACTTT. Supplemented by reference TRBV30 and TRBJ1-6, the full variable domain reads SQTIHQWPATLVQPVGSPLSLECTVEGTSNPNLYWYRQAAGRGLQLLFYSVGIGQISSEVPQNLSASRPQDRQFILSSKKLLLSDSGFYLCALISGQYNSPLHFGNGTRLTVT.

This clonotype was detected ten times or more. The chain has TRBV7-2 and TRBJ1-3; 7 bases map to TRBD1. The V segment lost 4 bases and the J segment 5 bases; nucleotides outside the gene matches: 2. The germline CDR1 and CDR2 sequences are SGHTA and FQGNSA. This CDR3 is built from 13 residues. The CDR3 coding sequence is TGTGCCAGCAGCTGGGACAGTCGAAACACCATATATTTT. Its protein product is CASSWDSRNTIYF.

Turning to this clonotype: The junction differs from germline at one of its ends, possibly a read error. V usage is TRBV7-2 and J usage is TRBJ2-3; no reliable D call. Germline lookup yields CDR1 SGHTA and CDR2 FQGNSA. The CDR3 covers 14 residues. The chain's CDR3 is CASSAGRYTDTEYF. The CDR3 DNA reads TGTGCCAGCAGCGCCGGACGCTACACAGATACGGAGTATTTT.

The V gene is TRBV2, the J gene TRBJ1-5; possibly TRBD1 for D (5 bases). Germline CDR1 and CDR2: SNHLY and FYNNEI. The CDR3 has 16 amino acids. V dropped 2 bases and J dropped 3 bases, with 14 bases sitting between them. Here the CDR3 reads CASSEQGLLSNQPQHF. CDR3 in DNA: TGTGCCAGCAGTGAACAGGGACTCCTTTCCAATCAGCCCCAGCATTTT.

The CDR3 DNA reads as TGTGCCAGCACCATAGAGGGGGAAAACACTGAAGCTTTCTTT. The encoded protein is CASTIEGENTEAFF. The J gene is TRBJ1-1, the V gene TRBV13; D possibly corresponds to TRBD1 (6 bases). CDR1 and CDR2 (germline): PRHDT, FYEKMQ (reference sequence). V was shortened by 7 bases and J by 2 bases, with 14 bases between the two germline ends. This CDR3 has 14 residues.

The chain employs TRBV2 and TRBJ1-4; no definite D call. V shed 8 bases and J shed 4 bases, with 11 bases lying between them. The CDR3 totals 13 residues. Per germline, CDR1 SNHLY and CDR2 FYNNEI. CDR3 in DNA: TGTGCCAGCTCACCCGACGTTAATGAAAAACTGTTTTTT. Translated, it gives CASSPDVNEKLFF.

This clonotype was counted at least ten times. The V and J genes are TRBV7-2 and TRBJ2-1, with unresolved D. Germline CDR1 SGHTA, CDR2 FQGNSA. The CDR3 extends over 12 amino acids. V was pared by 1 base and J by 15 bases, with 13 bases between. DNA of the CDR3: TGTGCCAGCAGCTTAGGCCCCGACACCGGGTTCTTC. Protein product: CASSLGPDTGFF.

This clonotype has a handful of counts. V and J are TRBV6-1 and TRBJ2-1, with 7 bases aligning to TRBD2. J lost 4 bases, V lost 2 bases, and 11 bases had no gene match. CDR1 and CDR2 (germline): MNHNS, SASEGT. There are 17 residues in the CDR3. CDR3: CASSELGLAEIYNEQFF. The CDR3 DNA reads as TGTGCCAGCAGTGAACTAGGCCTAGCGGAAATATACAATGAGCAGTTCTTC.

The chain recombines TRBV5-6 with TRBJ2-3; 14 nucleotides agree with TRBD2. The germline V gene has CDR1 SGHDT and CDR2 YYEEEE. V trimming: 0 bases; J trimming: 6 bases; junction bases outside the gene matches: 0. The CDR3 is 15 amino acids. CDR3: CASSLGLAGGDTQYF. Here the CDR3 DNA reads TGTGCCAGCAGCTTGGGACTAGCGGGGGGGGATACGCAGTATTTT.

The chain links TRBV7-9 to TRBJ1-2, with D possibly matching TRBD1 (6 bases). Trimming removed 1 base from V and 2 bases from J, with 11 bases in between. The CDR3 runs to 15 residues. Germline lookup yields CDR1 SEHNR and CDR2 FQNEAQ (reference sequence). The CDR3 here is CASSLGQGWNYGYTF. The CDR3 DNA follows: TGTGCCAGCAGCTTAGGTCAGGGGTGGAACTATGGCTACACCTTC. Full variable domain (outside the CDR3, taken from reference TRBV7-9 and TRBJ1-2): DTGVSQNPRHKITKRGQNVTFRCDPISEHNRLYWYRQTLGQGPEFLTYFQNEAQLEKSRLLSDRFSAERPKGSFSTLEIQRTEQGDSAMYLCASSLGQGWNYGYTFGSGTRLTVV.

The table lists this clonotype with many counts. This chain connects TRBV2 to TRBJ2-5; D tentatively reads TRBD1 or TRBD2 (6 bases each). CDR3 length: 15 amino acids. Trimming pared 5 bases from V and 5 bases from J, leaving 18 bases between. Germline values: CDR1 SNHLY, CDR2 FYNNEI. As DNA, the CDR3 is TGTGCCAGCAGTCCTCTGCTGGGGGCGGGGGAGACCCAGTACTTC. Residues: CASSPLLGAGETQYF.

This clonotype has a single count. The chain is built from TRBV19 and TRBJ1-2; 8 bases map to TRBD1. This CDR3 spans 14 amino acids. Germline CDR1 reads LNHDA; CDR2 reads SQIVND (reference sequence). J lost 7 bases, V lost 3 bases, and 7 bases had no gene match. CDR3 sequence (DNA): TGTGCCAGTAGTATCATCAGGGGGCTGCGTGGCTACACCTTC. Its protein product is CASSIIRGLRGYTF.

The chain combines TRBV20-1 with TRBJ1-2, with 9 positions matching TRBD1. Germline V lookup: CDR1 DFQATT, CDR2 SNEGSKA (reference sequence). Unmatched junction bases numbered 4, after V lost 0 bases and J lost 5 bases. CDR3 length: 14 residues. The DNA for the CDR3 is TGCAGTGCTAGAGATCCCGGGACAGGGTATGGCTACACCTTC. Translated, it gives CSARDPGTGYGYTF.

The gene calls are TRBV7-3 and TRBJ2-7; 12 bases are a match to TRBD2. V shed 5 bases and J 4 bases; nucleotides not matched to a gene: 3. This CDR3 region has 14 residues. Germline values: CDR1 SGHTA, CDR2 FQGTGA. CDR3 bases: TGTGCCAGCAGCCTAGCGGGGGGGCTGTACGAGCAGTACTTC. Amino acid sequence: CASSLAGGLYEQYF.

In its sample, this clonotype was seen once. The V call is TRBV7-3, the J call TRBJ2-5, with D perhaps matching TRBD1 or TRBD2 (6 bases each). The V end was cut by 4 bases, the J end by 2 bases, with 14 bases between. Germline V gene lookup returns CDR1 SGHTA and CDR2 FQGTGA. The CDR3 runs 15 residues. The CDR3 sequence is CASSWGAGEQETQYF. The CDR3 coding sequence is TGTGCCAGCAGCTGGGGGGCAGGGGAGCAAGAGACCCAGTACTTC.